These T cell receptor beta chains were read from a single sample in a study of blood T cell repertoires in COVID-19. Measured with immunoSEQ multiplex PCR; TCRdb has only the in-frame clones, and not every one. The repertoire holds about 140,000 clones, 77% seen once, with 9% in the top ten. Sequencing used peripheral blood. The receptors shown here come from a woman in her forties or fifties with active or convalescent COVID-19. The CDR3 runs from the conserved cysteine through the conserved F or W. A D gene is named only where the DNA matches it firmly. Clone size is given for some rows only: seen once, a few or many times, or a class if the clone is expanded.

CDR3nt: TGTGCCAGCAGTTTACTCAGGGGGCTATCCTACGAGCAGTACTTC; CDR3aa: CASSLLRGLSYEQYF; j_gene: TRBJ2-7; d_gene: TRBD1; v_gene: TRBV28; abundance: .
CDR3nt: TGTGCCAGCAGCTTGAGGACTGGGGCCAACGTCCTGACTTTC; CDR3aa: CASSLRTGANVLTF; j_gene: TRBJ2-6; d_gene: .; v_gene: TRBV7-8; abundance: .
CDR3nt: TGTGCCAGCAGGCCTCAGGCCTCTGGGGCCAACGTCCTGACTTTC; CDR3aa: CASRPQASGANVLTF; j_gene: TRBJ2-6; d_gene: .; v_gene: TRBV6-5; abundance: .
CDR3nt: TGTGCCAGCCACTACGGTCAGAGCGCCATTAACTTCTATGGCTACACCTTC; CDR3aa: CASHYGQSAINFYGYTF; j_gene: TRBJ1-2; d_gene: .; v_gene: TRBV27; abundance: .
CDR3nt: TGTGCCAGCACTAGGACAGGGATTAACTATGGCTACACCTTC; CDR3aa: CASTRTGINYGYTF; j_gene: TRBJ1-2; d_gene: TRBD1; v_gene: TRBV5-6; abundance: .
CDR3nt: TGTGCCAGCAGCTTTAGGGGACAGGGGGCCACTGAAGCTTTCTTT; CDR3aa: CASSFRGQGATEAFF; j_gene: TRBJ1-1; d_gene: TRBD1; v_gene: TRBV11-3; abundance: .
CDR3nt: TGTGCCAGCAGCTTGCGAGCAGGGTGGCCTACTGAAGCTTTCTTT; CDR3aa: CASSLRAGWPTEAFF; j_gene: TRBJ1-1; d_gene: .; v_gene: TRBV5-6; abundance: .
CDR3nt: TGTGCCAGCAGTCCTCCAGCGGGGGGGCTCGATGGCTACACCTTC; CDR3aa: CASSPPAGGLDGYTF; j_gene: TRBJ1-2; d_gene: .; v_gene: TRBV5-5; abundance: few
CDR3nt: TGTGCCAGTAGTTGGGGACAGGGTTTTGCTAATGAAAAACTGTTTTTT; CDR3aa: CASSWGQGFANEKLFF; j_gene: TRBJ1-4; d_gene: TRBD1; v_gene: TRBV19; abundance: few
CDR3nt: TGTGCCAGCAGCCAAGTTGTTAGGGGGATGAACACTGAAGCTTTCTTT; CDR3aa: CASSQVVRGMNTEAFF; j_gene: TRBJ1-1; d_gene: .; v_gene: TRBV14; abundance: .
CDR3nt: TGTGCCACCAGTGATCGTATACAGGGCAGATATGGCTACACCTTC; CDR3aa: CATSDRIQGRYGYTF; j_gene: TRBJ1-2; d_gene: .; v_gene: TRBV24-1; abundance: .
CDR3nt: TGTGCCAGCAGTTTATCGGACCACGGCGGGGGCTACACCTTC; CDR3aa: CASSLSDHGGGYTF; j_gene: TRBJ1-2; d_gene: .; v_gene: TRBV27; abundance: .
CDR3nt: TGTGCCTGGAGCGCTGGGACTAGCGCCGACGAGCAGTACTTC; CDR3aa: CAWSAGTSADEQYF; j_gene: TRBJ2-7; d_gene: TRBD2; v_gene: TRBV30; abundance: .
CDR3nt: TGTGCCAGCAAAACAGGGCTTGGCTACACCTTC; CDR3aa: CASKTGLGYTF; j_gene: TRBJ1-2; d_gene: .; v_gene: TRBV6-5; abundance: .
CDR3nt: TGTGCCAGCAGTGGGCAGGGAGGCGCCGGGGAGCTGTTTTTT; CDR3aa: CASSGQGGAGELFF; j_gene: TRBJ2-2; d_gene: .; v_gene: TRBV2; abundance: few
CDR3nt: TGTGCCAGCAGCTTGTTAGCCAACAATGAGCAGTTCTTC; CDR3aa: CASSLLANNEQFF; j_gene: TRBJ2-1; d_gene: .; v_gene: TRBV7-9; abundance: .